Following are 32 T cell receptor beta chains from one sample sequenced in a study of post-analysis software for immune sequencing data. Findings of the study overall: In patients, TRBV5-6, TRBV5-1 and TRBV20-1 belonged to five TRBV segments found more frequently than in controls.

Sequencing libraries made from TCR beta cDNA carried unique molecular identifiers. TCRdb used MiXCR to reprocess the PCR reads, holding one entry per CDR3 protein. The repertoire has 650,000 to 850,000 distinct CDR3 sequences, roughly 50% of them found once; the top ten carry 4.6%. Which antigens these TCRs recognize remains unknown. Sequencing input: blood. These receptors were collected from a girl aged 5 to 17 with multiple sclerosis.

The chain combines TRBV20-1 with TRBJ1-1; a weak D match, TRBD1 (6 bases). The germline V and J ends were trimmed by 0 bases and 2 bases, with 13 bases remaining between them. The CDR3 is made up of 15 amino acids. The germline V gene encodes CDR1 DFQATT and CDR2 SNEGSKA (reference sequence). CDR3 amino acids: CSARDHGGPNTEAFF. In DNA form, the CDR3 reads TGCAGTGCTAGAGATCACGGGGGCCCAAACACTGAAGCTTTCTTT.

The chain employs TRBV5-1 and TRBJ2-5, with TRBD1 identical over 7 bases. After removal of 3 bases from V and 0 bases from J, the junction contained 5 bases not matched to a gene. CDR1 is SGHRS and CDR2 is YFSETQ in the germline V gene. This CDR3 is built from 15 residues. The CDR3 region has the DNA TGCGCCAGCAGCTGGGCGACAGGGAACCAAGAGACCCAGTACTTC. It translates to CASSWATGNQETQYF.

The V gene is TRBV4-1, the J gene TRBJ2-7; possible D gene TRBD1, 6 bases. V lost 1 base and J 8 bases, leaving 9 bases between the germline ends. Germline CDR1 MGHRA, CDR2 YSYEKL. The CDR3 runs to 12 residues. Here the CDR3 reads CASSQGTGKQYF. For the CDR3, the DNA is TGCGCCAGCAGCCAAGGAACAGGGAAGCAGTACTTC.

This clonotype showed up just once. The V gene is TRBV28, the J gene TRBJ1-1; 9 positions match TRBD1. J gave up 11 bases and V 5 bases, and 12 bases lay outside the gene matches. CDR3 size: 14 residues. Germline V gives CDR1 MDHEN, CDR2 SYDVKM. Here the CDR3 DNA reads TGTGCCAGCAGTCTGACAGGGGGAGGGAATCAGGCTTTCTTT. As protein: CASSLTGGGNQAFF.

The V call is TRBV9, the J call TRBJ2-5, with TRBD1 matching over 8 bases. Germline V CDR1 and CDR2: SGDLS, YYNGEE. The CDR3 is 15 residues long. The V segment lost 2 bases and the J segment 2 bases; nucleotides outside the gene matches: 5. CDR3 region: CASSVRQGRQETQYF. The CDR3 DNA follows: TGTGCCAGCAGCGTCAGACAGGGGAGACAAGAGACCCAGTACTTC.

The chain couples TRBV19 to TRBJ1-2, with D tentatively TRBD1 (5 bases). The CDR3 length is 16 residues. Germline V gives CDR1 LNHDA, CDR2 SQIVND (reference sequence). The V end was cut by 5 bases, the J end by 0 bases, with 16 bases between. The CDR3 bases are TGTGCCAGTAGTTCCGGGGGGACCCAGGCTAACTATGGCTACACCTTC. Its protein is CASSSGGTQANYGYTF.

V usage is TRBV29-1 and J usage is TRBJ2-7, with no clear D. The CDR3 length is 15 residues. The V gene's germline CDR1 is SQVTM and CDR2 ANQGSEA. V gave up 0 bases and J gave up 2 bases, with 14 bases separating them. The CDR3 reads CSVEDTTSITYEQYF. The CDR3 nucleotides read TGCAGCGTTGAAGATACAACCAGCATAACCTACGAGCAGTACTTC.

The chain combines TRBV5-5 with TRBJ1-2; 9 bases are a match to TRBD1. Trimming took 4 bases from V and 6 from J; bases not matched to a gene: 7. The CDR3 is made up of 14 amino acids. Germline CDR1 SGHKS, CDR2 YYEKEE (reference sequence). The CDR3 spells CASSPGQGENGYTF. The CDR3 DNA reads TGTGCCAGCAGCCCGGGACAGGGTGAGAATGGCTACACCTTC.

In its sample, this clonotype was seen a few times. The V call is TRBV20-1, the J call TRBJ2-1; a possible D gene is TRBD1 (5 bases). This CDR3 spans 12 amino acids. The germline V gene has CDR1 DFQATT and CDR2 SNEGSKA (reference sequence). Deletions cut 6 bases from V and 13 bases from J, with 19 bases between. The CDR3 region has the DNA TGCAGTGCCCCCTTGACACAGGCCCGCCAGTTCTTC. This encodes CSAPLTQARQFF.

This clonotype was found a few times. V usage is TRBV20-1 and J usage is TRBJ2-1, with TRBD2 identical over 9 bases. Germline loops: CDR1 DFQATT, CDR2 SNEGSKA (reference sequence). This CDR3 contains 14 residues. J lost 6 bases, V lost 2 bases, and 5 bases had no gene match. The CDR3 reads CSARLAGMINEQFF. DNA of the CDR3: TGCAGTGCTAGACTAGCGGGAATGATCAATGAGCAGTTCTTC.

This clonotype was detected a few times. The chain recombines TRBV6-5 with TRBJ1-1; tentatively, D is TRBD1 (5 bases). Germline-derived CDR1 and CDR2 are MNHEY and SVGAGI. V was cut by 0 bases and J by 5 bases, with 16 bases left in between. The CDR3 extends over 16 amino acids. CDR3 protein: CASSYSTAGMITEAFF. CDR3 bases: TGTGCCAGCAGTTACTCGACGGCAGGGATGATTACTGAAGCTTTCTTT.

The chain couples TRBV14 to TRBJ2-3; D gene ambiguous. The germline V gene has CDR1 SGHDN and CDR2 FVKESK. This CDR3 has 16 residues. V was trimmed by 6 bases and J by 2 bases, leaving 18 bases between them. The CDR3 loop is CASSRPRLGLTDTQYF. CDR3 bases: TGTGCCAGCAGTCGCCCCCGACTTGGGCTCACAGATACGCAGTATTTT.

This clonotype was counted a few times. This chain joins TRBV20-1 and TRBJ1-2; D is possibly TRBD1 (5 bases). CDR3 size: 12 residues. V gave up 6 bases and J gave up 8 bases, with 16 bases separating them. CDR1 DFQATT and CDR2 SNEGSKA come from the germline V gene (reference sequence). The CDR3 region is CSATLRADGYTF. In DNA, the CDR3 is TGCAGTGCCACGCTCAGGGCCGACGGCTACACCTTC.

This chain joins TRBV4-1 and TRBJ2-1; D unclear. CDR1 and CDR2 (germline): MGHRA, YSYEKL. CDR3 length: 13 residues. V was cut by 4 bases and J by 5 bases, with 9 bases left in between. CDR3 DNA sequence: TGCGCCAGCAGCCCCGGACCAGACAATGAGCAGTTCTTC. Translation gives CASSPGPDNEQFF.

The V call is TRBV5-1, the J call TRBJ2-1; a possible D gene is TRBD2 (5 bases). Germline values: CDR1 SGHRS, CDR2 YFSETQ. This CDR3 comprises 15 residues. The V end lost 0 bases, the J end lost 0 bases, and 7 bases lay between the germline ends. CDR3 DNA: TGCGCCAGCAGCTTGGATCGGGACTCCTACAATGAGCAGTTCTTC. The encoded protein is CASSLDRDSYNEQFF.

This clonotype was seen a handful of times. This chain links TRBV29-1 with TRBJ2-3; maybe TRBD2 (5 bases). The CDR3 has 15 amino acids. V was pared by 6 bases and J by 0 bases, with 16 bases between. The V gene's germline CDR1 is SQVTM and CDR2 ANQGSEA. This CDR3 is CSVERISGSTDTQYF. The CDR3 coding sequence is TGCAGCGTCGAACGCATAAGCGGAAGCACAGATACGCAGTATTTT.

This chain's CDR3 is CASSLLGSSGLTQHF. CDR3 bases: TGTGCCAGCAGTTTACTTGGGTCCTCAGGTCTGACCCAGCATTTT. This chain links TRBV12-3 or TRBV12-4 with TRBJ1-5; D call uncertain. V was cut by 2 bases and J by 11 bases, with 19 bases left in between. CDR3 length equals 15 residues.

The gene calls are TRBV7-2 and TRBJ2-1; 9 positions match TRBD1. Germline V gene sequence: CDR1 SGHTA, CDR2 FQGNSA. The V gene end was trimmed by 5 bases and the J gene end by 8 bases; junction bases not matched to a gene: 7. The CDR3 loop spans 14 amino acids. Written as DNA, the CDR3 is TGTGCCAGCAGCCCAGACAGGGGGTACGATGAGCAGTTCTTC. This gives the protein CASSPDRGYDEQFF.

With regard to this clonotype: An end of the junction does not agree with germline; a read error may underlie this. The genes are TRBV5-1 and TRBJ2-7; D might be TRBD2 (5 bases). This CDR3 spans 14 amino acids. In germline, CDR1 is SGHRS, CDR2 YFSETQ. CDR3 nucleotide sequence: TGTGCCAGCAGCTTAGAACGACTATCCTACGAGCAGTACTTC. It codes for CASSLERLSYEQYF. The whole variable domain, filled in from reference TRBV5-1 and TRBJ2-7, reads KAGVTQTPRYLIKTRGQQVTLSCSPISGHRSVSWYQQTPGQGLQFLFEYFSETQRNKGNFPGRFSGRQFSNSRSEMNVSTLELGDSALYLCASSLERLSYEQYFGPGTRLTVT.

The rearrangement uses TRBV12-3 or TRBV12-4 and TRBJ1-2; D perhaps matches TRBD1 (5 bases). The V end lost 6 bases, the J end lost 2 bases, and 13 bases lay between the germline ends. This CDR3 comprises 14 residues. This CDR3 reads CASRNSDSNYGYTF. As DNA, the CDR3 is TGTGCCAGCAGAAACTCTGACAGCAACTATGGCTACACCTTC.

The chain is built from TRBV7-3 and TRBJ1-2; D might be TRBD1 (6 bases). Germline CDR1 SGHTA, CDR2 FQGTGA. V was pared by 1 base and J by 2 bases, with 11 bases between. The CDR3 is 15 residues long. CDR3 region: CASSLKGGVNYGYTF. The CDR3 region has the DNA TGTGCCAGCAGCTTAAAGGGGGGTGTGAACTATGGCTACACCTTC.

The genes are TRBV14 and TRBJ1-1, with D uncertain. Germline lookup yields CDR1 SGHDN and CDR2 FVKESK. Trimming left V 4 bases short and J 2 bases short, with 14 bases between. CDR3 length: 15 residues. This chain's CDR3 is CASSLGWSANTEAFF. The CDR3 bases are TGTGCCAGCAGCCTGGGTTGGTCGGCAAACACTGAAGCTTTCTTT.

This clonotype was counted a few times. The chain joins TRBV29-1 to TRBJ1-2; tentative D call: TRBD1 (5 bases). With 6 bases removed from V and 6 bases from J, the gap between germline ends came to 14 bases. Germline V gene data show CDR1 as SQVTM and CDR2 as ANQGSEA. The CDR3 consists of 12 residues. The CDR3 region is CSVKLYRNGYTF. CDR3 DNA: TGCAGCGTGAAATTGTACAGGAATGGCTACACCTTC.

This clonotype was observed once. The chain links TRBV15 to TRBJ1-5, with D unclear. Germline V gene sequence: CDR1 LNHNV, CDR2 YYDKDF (reference sequence). The CDR3 has 14 amino acids. V was clipped by 8 bases and J by 1 base, with 12 bases between them. The CDR3 spells CATALWESNQPQHF. Written as DNA, the CDR3 is TGTGCCACCGCCTTATGGGAGAGCAATCAGCCCCAGCATTTT. Full variable domain (remainder filled in from reference TRBV15 and TRBJ1-5): DAMVIQNPRYQVTQFGKPVTLSCSQTLNHNVMYWYQQKSSQAPKLLFHYYDKDFNNEADTPDNFQSRRPNTSFCFLDIRSPGLGDTAMYLCATALWESNQPQHFGDGTRLSIL.

J is TRBJ2-5 and V is TRBV5-6, with D possibly matching TRBD2 (6 bases). V was shortened by 4 bases and J by 5 bases, with 15 bases between the two germline ends. The CDR3 runs to 14 residues. Germline CDR1 SGHDT, CDR2 YYEEEE. The CDR3 nucleotides are TGTGCCAGCAGCCCGCGCCCTAGCGAGGAGACCCAGTACTTC. This encodes CASSPRPSEETQYF.

CDR3 loop: CASSEGVSAEQFF. CDR3 coding DNA: TGTGCCAGCAGTGAAGGGGTTTCGGCTGAGCAGTTCTTC. The rearrangement links TRBV2 to TRBJ2-1, with unresolved D. With 1 base removed from V and 9 bases from J, the gap between germline ends came to 10 bases. There are 13 residues in the CDR3. CDR1 SNHLY and CDR2 FYNNEI come from the germline V gene. Using reference TRBV2 and TRBJ2-1 for the parts outside the CDR3, the full variable domain is EPEVTQTPSHQVTQMGQEVILRCVPISNHLYFYWYRQILGQKVEFLVSFYNNEISEKSEIFDDQFSVERPDGSNFTLKIRSTKLEDSAMYFCASSEGVSAEQFFGPGTRLTVL.

This chain links TRBV12-3 or TRBV12-4 with TRBJ2-7; no reliable D call. V gave up 7 bases and J gave up 1 base, with 11 bases separating them. The CDR3 has 13 residues. The CDR3 DNA reads TGTGCCAGCAACCCGACCGGATCCTACGAGCAGTACTTC. Translating it yields CASNPTGSYEQYF.

This chain connects TRBV20-1 to TRBJ2-7, with D perhaps TRBD2 (6 bases). Germline CDR1 DFQATT, CDR2 SNEGSKA (reference sequence). There are 15 residues in the CDR3. Trimming pared 5 bases from V and 0 bases from J, leaving 17 bases between. CDR3 residues: CSAAGLRGSSYEQYF. The DNA of the CDR3 is TGCAGTGCTGCCGGGTTGCGGGGAAGCTCCTACGAGCAGTACTTC.

This clonotype was counted a single time. The chain uses TRBV5-1 and TRBJ2-7; 10 bases are a match to TRBD1. CDR1 and CDR2 (germline): SGHRS, YFSETQ. V shed 2 bases and J 2 bases; nucleotides not matched to a gene: 7. The CDR3 has 16 amino acids. In DNA form, the CDR3 reads TGCGCCAGCAGCTTACCTTCCGGGACAGGGGCCTACGAGCAGTACTTC. Translating it yields CASSLPSGTGAYEQYF.

This clonotype was observed a few times. V and J are TRBV6-6 and TRBJ2-1, with D possibly called TRBD1 or TRBD2 (6 bases each). The V and J ends lost 0 bases and 7 bases respectively, with 13 bases between them. Looked up from germline, CDR1 is MNHNY and CDR2 is SVGAGI (reference sequence). CDR3 length: 15 residues. CDR3 in amino acids: CASSYSMGGQNEQFF. The CDR3 DNA reads as TGTGCCAGCAGTTACTCGATGGGGGGCCAGAATGAGCAGTTCTTC.

CDR3 amino acids: CSVQQGPLLHEQFF. DNA for the CDR3: TGCAGCGTTCAACAGGGGCCCCTCCTCCATGAGCAGTTCTTC. The rearrangement links TRBV29-1 to TRBJ2-1, with 7 nucleotides matching TRBD1. Trimming at V came to 5 bases and at J to 8 bases, leaving 12 bases not matched to a gene. Germline CDR1 reads SQVTM; CDR2 reads ANQGSEA. The CDR3 has 14 amino acids.

The chain has TRBV2 and TRBJ2-6; no reliable D call. Germline V gene data show CDR1 as SNHLY and CDR2 as FYNNEI. Deletions cut 8 bases from V and 0 bases from J, with 11 bases between. The CDR3 runs to 15 residues. DNA for the CDR3: TGTGCCAGCCGATTAGAGGACTCTGGGGCCAACGTCCTGACTTTC. It yields the protein CASRLEDSGANVLTF.